This TCR beta chain was captured by sequencing in a study of Graves' ophthalmopathy and Graves' hyperthyroidism. Study-level findings and limits: As the model predicted ophthalmopathy progression, it achieved a sensitivity of 70% to 71% and a specificity of around 72%. In blood, most expanded thyroid clonotypes above 0.001 frequency were also detected.

Patients were left out if they had other autoimmune diseases, uncontrolled infections, pregnancy or lactation. Germline CDR1 reads SGHNT; CDR2 reads YYREEE (reference sequence). V was shortened by 1 base and J by 3 bases, with 16 bases between the two germline ends. This CDR3 is 16 amino acids long. The study amplified TCR beta CDR3 regions using RNA transcripts. RT-PCR with HTBI primers came first, then second-round multiplex PCR. Using its own MiXCR run on the multiplex PCR reads, TCRdb lists one record per CDR3 protein. The repertoire holds hundreds of thousands of distinct CDR3 sequences, 35% to 50% seen once, with roughly 3% in the top ten. As concerns this clonotype: Its antigen is not identified.

This chain uses TRBV5-4 with TRBJ2-5; unclear D gene. Sequenced material: peripheral blood. This clonotype was sampled from an adult man with Graves' ophthalmopathy. The CDR3 bases are TGTGCCAGCAGCTTGTGGAGCACGAAAAAGGAAGAGACCCAGTACTTC. This translates into CASSLWSTKKEETQYF.